This TCR beta chain was recovered during a study of blood T cell repertoires in COVID-19. The V gene's germline CDR1 is SGHNT and CDR2 YYREEE (reference sequence). With V trimmed by 2 bases and J by 9 bases, 7 bases remained unmatched. The CDR3 loop spans 15 amino acids. The authors' processing: Estimation of nucleated cell counts relied on the amplification of reference gene primers. The data were produced by immunoSEQ multiplex PCR, yet TCRdb's version contains in-frame clones alone and is incomplete. V, J and clone size derive from that table, while D and trimming were established from the DNA sequence. The table records tens of thousands of clones, 82% of them present only once.

The sequence was obtained from an older woman with acute or convalescent COVID-19. This chain joins TRBV5-4 and TRBJ2-1, with 11 positions matching TRBD2. The sample consisted of peripheral blood. This CDR3 reads CASSFPSGGNSEQFF. DNA for the CDR3: TGTGCCAGCAGCTTTCCTAGCGGGGGGAACAGTGAGCAGTTCTTC.